Each of the 21 T cell receptor beta chains below was sequenced from the same sample in a study of blood T cells in healthy people across ages. Sample-barcoded 5' priming and a J-beta primer mix drove a second PCR of roughly 6 to 12 cycles. TCRdb independently ran MiXCR on the 5' RACE reads; one entry per CDR3 protein. This table holds fewer than 700,000 distinct CDR3 sequences, around half found once. The material sequenced was blood. All receptors derive from a man of 80 years or more in good health.

The chain carries TRBV6-4 and TRBJ2-3; no clear D gene. Deletions cut 3 bases from V and 2 bases from J, with 9 bases between. The germline CDR1 and CDR2 sequences are MRHNA and SNTAGT. This CDR3 spans 14 amino acids. This CDR3 is CASSEDAYTDTQYF. The CDR3 DNA is TGTGCCAGCAGTGAGGACGCGTACACAGATACGCAGTATTTT.

The CDR3 DNA is TGTGCCACCAGCAGAGTTTGGGGCGGGACGGGAGCCTACGAGCAGTACTTC. Translation: CATSRVWGGTGAYEQYF. The V and J genes are TRBV15 and TRBJ2-7; D perhaps matches TRBD2 (6 bases). The V gene lost 1 base and the J gene lost 2 bases, with 18 bases spanning the gap. CDR1 is LNHNV and CDR2 is YYDKDF in the germline V gene (reference sequence). This CDR3 spans 17 amino acids.

The chain has TRBV11-2 and TRBJ2-5, with D tentatively TRBD2 (6 bases). The CDR3 runs to 16 residues. V shed 1 base and J shed 5 bases, with 17 bases lying between them. The germline V gene encodes CDR1 SGHAT and CDR2 FQNNGV. The chain's CDR3 is CASSLVGGLVWETQYF. The CDR3 DNA is TGTGCCAGCAGCTTAGTAGGAGGGCTGGTTTGGGAGACCCAGTACTTC.

V is TRBV18 and J is TRBJ1-6, with 9 bases aligning to TRBD1. This CDR3 has 17 residues. Germline trimming cut 6 bases from V and 9 bases from J; bases unmatched to any gene: 15. Germline assignment: CDR1 KGHSH and CDR2 LQKENI. The CDR3 sequence: CASSEGQGGRLGSPLHF. CDR3 sequence (DNA): TGTGCCAGCTCGGAGGGACAGGGTGGACGTTTGGGTTCACCCCTCCACTTT.

The rearrangement joins TRBV7-8 to TRBJ2-1, with TRBD2 matching 10 bases. This CDR3 is built from 15 residues. With V trimmed by 2 bases and J by 8 bases, 6 bases remained unmatched. Germline-derived CDR1 and CDR2 are SGHVS and FQNEAQ. In DNA form, the CDR3 reads TGTGCCAGCAGCTTACGGGCTAGCGGGAGCGATGAGCAGTTCTTC. Protein sequence: CASSLRASGSDEQFF. The full variable domain, its missing parts supplied by reference TRBV7-8 and TRBJ2-1, is GAGVSQSPRYKVAKRGQDVALRCDPISGHVSLFWYQQALGQGPEFLTYFQNEAQLDKSGLPSDRFFAERPEGSVSTLKIQRTQQEDSAVYLCASSLRASGSDEQFFGPGTRLTVL.

The rearrangement uses TRBV6-6 and TRBJ2-7; TRBD2 matches 7 bases. This CDR3 is built from 14 residues. The germline V gene encodes CDR1 MNHNY and CDR2 SVGAGI (reference sequence). V was pared by 2 bases and J by 7 bases, with 8 bases of the junction left unmatched. The CDR3 DNA follows: TGTGCCAGCAGTTACGAGCGGGGCTACAATGAGCAGTACTTC. Translation: CASSYERGYNEQYF.

The CDR3 region is CASSIAGGGYNEQFF. The DNA of the CDR3 is TGTGCCAGCAGTATAGCGGGGGGAGGATACAATGAGCAGTTCTTC. This chain connects TRBV2 to TRBJ2-1, with TRBD2 matching 10 bases. This CDR3 has 15 residues. The V and J ends lost 5 bases and 4 bases, in that order; junction bases with no gene match: 5. CDR1 SNHLY and CDR2 FYNNEI come from the germline V gene.

This clonotype has a count of ten or more. This rearrangement joins TRBV6-5 to TRBJ2-5; TRBD2 aligns across 13 bases. Germline V lookup: CDR1 MNHEY, CDR2 SVGAGI. The CDR3 spans 14 residues. V was clipped by 7 bases and J by 4 bases; unmatched bases: 3. The CDR3 region is CASKGLAGVETQYF. The CDR3 coding sequence is TGTGCCAGCAAAGGACTAGCGGGAGTAGAGACCCAGTACTTC.

The chain employs TRBV20-1 and TRBJ2-5; TRBD1 agrees at 7 bases. Gene TRBJ2-7 matches the end of the DNA better, so the J call may be wrong. Germline V gene lookup returns CDR1 DFQATT and CDR2 SNEGSKA (reference sequence). The CDR3 contains 14 residues. The CDR3 loop is CSANRQGIVYEQYF. The CDR3 nucleotides read TGCAGTGCTAACCGACAGGGTATAGTATACGAGCAGTACTTC.

The V gene is TRBV20-1, the J gene TRBJ2-5; D is unresolved. The V end lost 1 base, the J end lost 0 bases, and 12 bases lay between the germline ends. The CDR3 is made up of 15 amino acids. CDR1 is DFQATT and CDR2 is SNEGSKA in the germline V gene (reference sequence). CDR3 bases: TGCAGTGCTAGAGTCCTATCTAGAGACCAAGAGACCCAGTACTTC. It codes for CSARVLSRDQETQYF.

A few counts support this clonotype. The rearrangement joins TRBV21-1 to TRBJ1-2. TRBV21-1 is shown as a pseudogene. The length of the CDR3 is 17 residues. The CDR3 is CASSSGSVSLRNYGYTF. Written as DNA, the CDR3 is TGTGCCAGCAGCAGCGGCTCGGTCTCCCTCAGAAACTATGGCTACACCTTC.

V is TRBV20-1 and J is TRBJ2-7, with a weak D call TRBD2 (5 bases). Germline values: CDR1 DFQATT, CDR2 SNEGSKA (reference sequence). V lost 6 bases to trimming and J lost 0 bases, with 18 bases between them. The CDR3 length is 15 residues. Here the CDR3 reads CSAGRRGSSSYEQYF. CDR3 bases: TGCAGTGCCGGAAGGCGCGGGTCCAGCTCCTACGAGCAGTACTTC.

This clonotype was seen a few times. This rearrangement joins TRBV27 to TRBJ1-2, with D perhaps matching TRBD1 (6 bases). Germline V CDR1 and CDR2: MNHEY, SMNVEV (reference sequence). The CDR3 covers 14 residues. The V and J ends lost 5 bases and 5 bases respectively, with 15 bases between them. The CDR3 loop reads CASSTGMEVYGYTF. The CDR3 DNA reads as TGTGCCAGCAGTACAGGGATGGAAGTATATGGCTACACCTTC.

This chain uses TRBV15 with TRBJ2-7; possibly TRBD1 for D (7 bases). V was cut by 5 bases and J by 0 bases, with 11 bases left in between. The CDR3 runs 14 residues. Germline lookup yields CDR1 LNHNV and CDR2 YYDKDF (reference sequence). The CDR3 sequence is CATSRGTASYEQYF. The CDR3 DNA sequence: TGTGCCACCAGCCGCGGGACAGCCTCCTACGAGCAGTACTTC.

This clonotype occurred a few times. The chain has TRBV15 and TRBJ2-3; TRBD2 might be the D (5 bases). In germline, CDR1 is LNHNV, CDR2 YYDKDF (reference sequence). The CDR3 is 16 amino acids. Trimming removed 3 bases at V and 2 bases at J, with 15 bases between. The CDR3 here is CATSRVDSSYTDTQYF. The CDR3 coding sequence is TGTGCCACCAGCAGGGTGGACTCGTCCTACACAGATACGCAGTATTTT.

This rearrangement joins TRBV12-3 or TRBV12-4 to TRBJ2-7; 7 bases are shared with TRBD1. Trimming at V came to 5 bases and at J to 1 base, leaving 11 bases not matched to a gene. The CDR3 has 16 amino acids. CDR3 sequence (DNA): TGTGCCAGCAGTCCAACAGGGGTCCCTTTTTCCTACGAGCAGTACTTC. Its protein is CASSPTGVPFSYEQYF.

The chain employs TRBV20-1 and TRBJ1-6; 9 bases line up with TRBD1. Germline V CDR1 and CDR2: DFQATT, SNEGSKA (reference sequence). The CDR3 extends over 15 amino acids. V was pared by 1 base and J by 9 bases, with 7 bases of the junction left unmatched. The CDR3 reads CSARAPGQGSSPLHF. CDR3 sequence (DNA): TGCAGTGCTAGAGCCCCGGGACAGGGAAGTTCACCCCTCCACTTT.

The chain links TRBV3-1 to TRBJ2-1; 9 nucleotides agree with TRBD1. The CDR3 consists of 17 residues. The germline V gene encodes CDR1 LGHDT and CDR2 YNNKEL (reference sequence). Unmatched junction bases numbered 10, after V lost 2 bases and J lost 5 bases. The CDR3 coding sequence is TGTGCCAGCAGCCAAACCCTGGGACAGGGCGCGAACAATGAGCAGTTCTTC. Its protein is CASSQTLGQGANNEQFF.

The rearrangement uses TRBV20-1 and TRBJ2-7; 7 nucleotides agree with TRBD1. Germline V gene lookup returns CDR1 DFQATT and CDR2 SNEGSKA (reference sequence). Unmatched junction bases numbered 6, after V lost 4 bases and J lost 0 bases. The CDR3 is 14 amino acids. CDR3 nucleotides: TGCAGTGCTATTCCGGGGACAGACTCCTACGAGCAGTACTTC. Encoded protein: CSAIPGTDSYEQYF.

The rearrangement uses TRBV15 and TRBJ2-3, with TRBD2 identical over 8 bases. V dropped 5 bases and J dropped 6; count of bases not matched to a gene: 16. In germline, CDR1 is LNHNV, CDR2 YYDKDF (reference sequence). This CDR3 is 17 amino acids long. CDR3 amino acids: CATSRSTSGLLSDTQYF. CDR3 DNA: TGTGCCACCAGCCGAAGTACTAGCGGCCTTTTATCTGATACGCAGTATTTT.

The genes are TRBV7-2 and TRBJ1-1; tentative D call: TRBD1 (6 bases). The length of the CDR3 is 16 residues. Trimming removed 1 base from V and 0 bases from J, with 12 bases in between. From germline, CDR1 is SGHTA and CDR2 FQGNSA. This chain's CDR3 is CASSLGGGRVNTEAFF. Here the CDR3 DNA reads TGTGCCAGCAGCTTAGGCGGGGGGCGGGTGAACACTGAAGCTTTCTTT.